The T cell receptor (beta chain) described here comes from a study of blood T cells in healthy people across ages. For the second PCR, which ran for about 7 to 11 cycles, a sample-barcoded 5' primer and a J-beta primer mix were used. Every molecule of cDNA carried a tag from a template-switch adaptor with 12 random nucleotides. TCRdb analysed the 5' RACE reads with MiXCR anew, one entry per CDR3 protein. This sample has about 800,000 distinct CDR3 sequences, with over 45% found just once. At least 7 million PBMCs were isolated per sample. This CDR3 comprises 14 residues. CDR1 and CDR2 from the germline V gene are MNHNY and SVGAGI (reference sequence).

The V gene is TRBV6-6, the J gene TRBJ2-5; D ambiguous. The DNA end favors TRBJ2-7, so the J call may be wrong. Sequenced: blood. This TCR derives from a man in his thirties or forties in good health. The CDR3 nucleotides read TGTGCTTCGACCAAAGGTGCTTACGACTACGAGCAGTACTTC. Residues: CASTKGAYDYEQYF.